This T cell receptor beta chain is from a study of long-term antiretroviral therapy in people with HIV. Notes on the study in general: On ART adherence, viral resistance or therapy changes, no data were available.

V gave up 1 base and J gave up 7 bases; unmatched junction bases: 4. This CDR3 has 14 amino acids. Germline V gene lookup returns CDR1 LGHNA and CDR2 YNFKEQ. In the case of this clone: The antigen remains unidentified.

The assay, immunoSEQ v3.0, was run at survey level. Measured with immunoSEQ multiplex PCR; TCRdb has only the in-frame clones, and not every one. The table shows 14,000 or so clones, with 65% to 80% occurring only once. The sequencing here drew on unsorted PBMCs, taken 3.1 years after starting antiretroviral therapy. This chain uses TRBV4-2 with TRBJ2-5; TRBD2 agrees at 9 bases. The receptor was isolated from a man aged 35 to 55 with HIV. In nucleotides, the CDR3 is TGTGCCAGCAGCCAAGCTCCGGGACTAGCGACCCAGTACTTC. Its protein product is CASSQAPGLATQYF.